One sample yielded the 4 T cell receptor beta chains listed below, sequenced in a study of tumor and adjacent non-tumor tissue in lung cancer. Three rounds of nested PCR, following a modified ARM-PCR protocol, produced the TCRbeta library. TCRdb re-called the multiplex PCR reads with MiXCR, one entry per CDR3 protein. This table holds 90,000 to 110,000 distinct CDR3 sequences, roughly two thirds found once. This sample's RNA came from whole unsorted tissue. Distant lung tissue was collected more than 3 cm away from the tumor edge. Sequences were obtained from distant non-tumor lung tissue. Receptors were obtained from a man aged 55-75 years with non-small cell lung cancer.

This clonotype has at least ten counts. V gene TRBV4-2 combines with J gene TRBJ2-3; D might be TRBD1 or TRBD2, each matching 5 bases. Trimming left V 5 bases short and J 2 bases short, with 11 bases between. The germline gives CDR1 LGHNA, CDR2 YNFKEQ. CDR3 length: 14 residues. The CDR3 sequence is CASSSRDDTDTQYF. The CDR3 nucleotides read TGTGCCAGCAGCTCCCGGGACGACACAGATACGCAGTATTTT.

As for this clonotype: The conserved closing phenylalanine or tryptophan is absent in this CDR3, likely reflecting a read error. The CDR3 DNA follows: TGTGCCAGCAGCTCACGTTTAACGGGAGGGCCGGAGGATGAGCAGTTCCTC. This translates into CASSSRLTGGPEDEQFL. The V call is TRBV11-2, the J call TRBJ2-1, with 8 nucleotides matching TRBD2. Germline-derived CDR1 and CDR2 are SGHAT and FQNNGV. J was trimmed by 8 bases and V by 4 bases; bases with no gene match: 16. The CDR3 contains 17 residues.

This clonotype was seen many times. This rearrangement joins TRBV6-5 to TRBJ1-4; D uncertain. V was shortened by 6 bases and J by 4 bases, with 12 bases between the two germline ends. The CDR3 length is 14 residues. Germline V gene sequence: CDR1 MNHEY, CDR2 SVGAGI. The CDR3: CASSLGVGNEKLFF. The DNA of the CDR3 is TGTGCCAGCAGCCTCGGGGTGGGTAATGAAAAACTGTTTTTT.

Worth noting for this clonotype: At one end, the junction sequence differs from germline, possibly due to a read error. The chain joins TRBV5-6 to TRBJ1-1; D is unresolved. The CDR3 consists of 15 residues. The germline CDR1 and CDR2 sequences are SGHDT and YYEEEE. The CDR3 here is CASSLSPVVNTGAFF. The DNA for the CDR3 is TGTGCCAGCAGCTTGTCCCCAGTAGTGAACACTGGAGCTTTCTTT.